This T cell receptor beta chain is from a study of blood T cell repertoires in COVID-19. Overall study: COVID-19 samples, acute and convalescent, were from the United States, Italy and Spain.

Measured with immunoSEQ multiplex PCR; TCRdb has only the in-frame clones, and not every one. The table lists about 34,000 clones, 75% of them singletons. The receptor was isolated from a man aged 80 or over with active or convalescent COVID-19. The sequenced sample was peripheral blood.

In nucleotides, the CDR3 is TGCGCCAGCCGAAGAGACAGTAAAGAGACCCAGTACTTC. This gives the protein CASRRDSKETQYF. V gene TRBV5-1 combines with J gene TRBJ2-5, with TRBD1 as a possible D gene (5 bases). The CDR3 covers 13 residues. Germline CDR1 and CDR2: SGHRS and YFSETQ. Trimming shortened V by 7 bases and J by 3 bases, and 13 bases separated the two germline ends.